This T cell receptor (beta chain) was sequenced in a study of identical twins (dated by TCRdb to the mid-2010s). Regarding the complete study: To test whether fetal clonotypes persist, the study used deep sequencing on TCR alpha and beta repertoires from monozygotic twins, unrelated adults of various ages, and cord blood. To rule out contamination, the twin experiments were replicated at different times with different library preparation protocols. Points the paper makes about the study in general: Compared with coincidental sharing between unrelated individuals, out-of-frame TCR alpha sequences shared between twins had an excess of sequences with low generation probability. Recombination models systematically underestimated out-of-frame TCR alpha sharing in monozygotic twins but agreed with sharing between unrelated individuals. The excess sharing between twins in beta out-of-frame sequences was weaker because fewer shared sequences reduced the signal-to-noise ratio. Invariant T cells such as MAIT and iNKT could partly confound zero-insertion analyses, although diverse VJ usage argued against such confounding for most clonotypes. Fewer insertions were carried by abundant cord blood beta clonotypes, a similar but weaker trend appeared in young adult naive repertoires, and no such trend appeared in memory repertoires. Because the same donors could not be followed over many years, conclusions were based on cross-sectional statistical analysis.

Receptor libraries were prepared by 5' RACE. The instrument given in TCRdb is Illumina HiSeq 2000. Template switching added a universal primer binding site, and the final cDNA carried a unique molecular identifier that allowed TCR cDNA molecules to be counted accurately. Specific primers in the conserved constant-segment region were used to synthesize first-strand cDNA for the TCR alpha and beta chains. To control for contamination, every cDNA library was double barcoded, receiving both a SMART-Mk sample barcode and Illumina barcodes. TruSeq adapter sequences along with Illumina sample barcodes were introduced in two successive PCR steps. Sequencing of the TCR alpha and beta cDNA libraries was done on the Illumina HiSeq platform using custom primers. Under the source paper's analysis protocol: MiGEC was used to process raw reads and extract unique molecular identifiers, and MiXCR was used to find CDR3 positions. Recombination models were inferred per individual with the repgenHMM and IGoR tools using an EM algorithm. The analysis of shared clonotypes was done with the tcR package in R, with sharing normalized by the product of cloneset sizes. To study raw recombination without the effects of thymic and clonal selection, out-of-frame nonproductive sequences were analyzed. TCRdb ran its own pipeline on the public reads, namely fastp trimming at Q25 and MiXCR clone calling, and kept in-frame beta chains. Records with the same CDR3 protein are collapsed into one entry carrying the most frequent genes and DNA. None of the V and J calls come from the authors' own analysis; TCRdb made them. The sample contains 700,000 or so distinct CDR3 sequences, 21% of them found a single time. Together, the top ten hold about 4.3% of the sample.

Trimming removed 5 bases from V and 5 bases from J, leaving 13 bases between the germline ends. From the cysteine through the phenylalanine, the CDR3 covers 14 amino acids. Only the CDR3 region is kept as DNA, spanning 42 bases read in frame from base 1. All donors were healthy Caucasians. The twin cohort comprised three pairs of female monozygotic twins, all aged about 18 to 29 years. The RNA used for TCR libraries was isolated from peripheral blood mononuclear cells. Details on this clonotype: It lacks a known antigen. No base qualities exist here, and no much larger clone lies one base off it.

These data were also filed under a second study, of T cells expressing NK-cell markers. The second paper further reports: Fewer than ten donors provided sorted CD3+CD56+NKG2C+, CD3+CD56+NKG2C- and CD3+CD56-NKG2C+ T-cell subsets, whose TCR beta-chain repertoires were profiled. Among the eight sequenced donors, only one was HCMV-seronegative, while the other seven were HCMV-seropositive. To restrict sorting to alphabetaTCR-expressing T cells, an anti-gammadeltaTCR antibody was added in several experiments. In roughly 6 donors, the dominant CD3+CD56+NKG2C+ clonotypes were found to rank among the top 10 CD8+ clonotypes and to make up about 1.0-8% of CD8+ T cells. Those dominant clonotypes were again the most abundant among CD3+CD56-NKG2C+ cells in a handful of donors, at about 25-60.1%. Whether the expanded NKG2C-expressing T cell clones were specific for HCMV antigens remained unclear. All eight donors whose samples were sequenced were randomly selected healthy volunteers, three of them men and five women. To determine HCMV serostatus, a commercial ELISA kit was used to detect HCMV-specific IgG in serum. For about 6 donors, bulk peripheral blood T-cell repertoires were additionally sequenced from unsorted PBMC. MIGEC was used to demultiplex reads and group the reads by UMI, and MiTCR was used to assemble and quantify clonotypes. To remove erroneous sequences, TCR cDNA sequences were retained only when supported by two or more reads. The tcR package was used for downstream repertoire analysis, and clonotypes were matched across fractions by CDR3 nucleotide sequence plus V segment. VDJmatch was used to annotate antigen specificity against VDJdb, with one amino acid substitution in CDR3 permitted.

The TCR was taken from a woman younger than 35 in good health. Sequences were obtained from PBMCs. The V and J segments used are TRBV12-3 or TRBV12-4 and TRBJ2-1; confidence is insufficient to name the D gene. The nucleotides are TGTGCCAGCAGTCCTCGCGTCCGGGACAATGAGCAGTTCTTC. Its amino acids are CASSPRVRDNEQFF.